Listed below are T cell receptor beta chains from one sample, sequenced in a study of cytomegalovirus exposure and HLA in healthy donors. TCRdb keeps only in-frame clones here, not all; method: immunoSEQ multiplex PCR. The sample includes around 150,000 clones, 65% to 80% of them seen just once. Sequencing was done on a sample of PBMCs. These receptors all come from a man aged 40-50 years in good health and CMV-seronegative. Each CDR3 is given with its conserved first and last residue. The order of the fields is CDR3 protein, CDR3 DNA, V gene, clone size, J gene, D gene. D genes are given only for firm matches. Where a row states a size, it is once, few, many or the class of an expanded clone; other rows omit it.

CASSQQGFNNEKLFF TGCGCCAGCAGCCAACAGGGTTTTAATAATGAAAAACTGTTTTTT TRBV4-3 many TRBJ1-4 .
CASSIDGNTEAFF TGTGCCAGTAGTATAGACGGGAACACTGAAGCTTTCTTT TRBV19 . TRBJ1-1 .
CASSLASVNYGYTF TGTGCCAGCAGCTTAGCTAGCGTTAACTATGGCTACACCTTC TRBV7-2 . TRBJ1-2 .
CASSSSGGATDTQYF TGTGCCAGTAGTAGTAGCGGGGGGGCCACAGATACGCAGTATTTT TRBV19 . TRBJ2-3 TRBD2
CASSFGTGGFAGYTF TGTGCCAGCAGTTTCGGGACAGGGGGTTTCGCTGGCTACACCTTC TRBV27 . TRBJ1-2 TRBD1
CSVAAGTGLVADTQYF TGCAGCGTCGCCGCCGGGACAGGTCTAGTAGCAGATACGCAGTATTTT TRBV29-1 . TRBJ2-3 TRBD1
CASSWRDRTYEQYF TGTGCCAGCAGTTGGCGGGACAGGACCTACGAGCAGTACTTC TRBV6-5 . TRBJ2-7 TRBD1
CASSPGHEPNEQFF TGTGCCAGCAGCCCGGGACATGAGCCCAATGAGCAGTTCTTC TRBV6-4 . TRBJ2-1 .
CASSRGQNSLTNEKLFF TGTGCCAGCAGTCGTGGACAGAATTCATTAACTAATGAAAAACTGTTTTTT TRBV14 few TRBJ1-4 .
CASSPLGGAGYTF TGTGCCAGCAGCCCCCTGGGGGGGGCTGGCTACACCTTC TRBV6-5 . TRBJ1-2 .
CASSLEGSAANTGELFF TGTGCCAGCAGCTTGGAAGGTAGCGCCGCGAACACCGGGGAGCTGTTTTTT TRBV5-4 . TRBJ2-2 .
CASSPRDFSYEQYF TGTGCCAGCAGCCCCAGGGACTTCTCCTACGAGCAGTACTTC TRBV9 . TRBJ2-7 .
CASSQVQGSDGYTF TGCGCCAGCAGCCAAGTTCAGGGTAGTGATGGCTACACCTTC TRBV4-3 . TRBJ1-2 .
CASSFLNLLRTGKAFF TGTGCCAGCAGTTTTCTCAACTTGCTTCGGACAGGCAAAGCTTTCTTT TRBV6-5 few TRBJ1-1 TRBD1
CASGEPGQGSYEQYF TGTGCCAGCGGGGAACCGGGACAGGGATCCTACGAGCAGTACTTC TRBV6-1 few TRBJ2-7 TRBD1
CASSGGRRDTQYF TGTGCCAGCAGCGGGGGGCGCCGAGATACGCAGTATTTT TRBV9 . TRBJ2-3 .
CASSQDQGERAEAFF TGCGCCAGCAGCCAAGATCAAGGGGAACGGGCTGAAGCTTTCTTT TRBV4-3 . TRBJ1-1 .
CASLRRQGNSPLHF TGTGCCAGCCTACGACGACAGGGTAATTCACCCCTCCACTTT TRBV6-5 once TRBJ1-6 TRBD1
CASSVDMSSYNEQFF TGTGCCAGCAGCGTTGACATGAGCTCCTACAATGAGCAGTTCTTC TRBV9 . TRBJ2-1 .
CASSRPSGQAPNTGELFF TGCGCCAGCAGCCGGCCCTCGGGACAGGCTCCGAACACCGGGGAGCTGTTTTTT TRBV4-3 . TRBJ2-2 TRBD1
CASSSQEGNQPQHF TGTGCCAGCAGCTCACAGGAGGGGAATCAGCCCCAGCATTTT TRBV7-2 . TRBJ1-5 .
CAISEPQGDTQYF TGTGCCATCAGTGAGCCCCAGGGGGATACGCAGTATTTT TRBV10-3 . TRBJ2-3 .
CASSDHGLARQETQYF TGTGCCAGCAGTGATCACGGGCTAGCGAGACAAGAGACCCAGTACTTC TRBV6-4 . TRBJ2-5 .
CASSPRDRVSYEQYF TGTGCCAGCAGCCCCCGGGACAGGGTATCCTACGAGCAGTACTTC TRBV11-2 . TRBJ2-7 TRBD1
CASSTGQGLEDLDEQFF TGTGCCAGTAGTACAGGGCAGGGACTAGAAGACTTGGATGAGCAGTTCTTC TRBV19 . TRBJ2-1 TRBD2
CASSHSRLEQFF TGTGCCAGTAGTCACAGCCGTTTGGAGCAGTTCTTC TRBV19 . TRBJ2-1 .
CASSQEVPSLAGIYEQYF TGTGCCAGCAGCCAAGAAGTACCCAGCCTAGCGGGAATCTACGAGCAGTACTTC TRBV4-2 . TRBJ2-7 TRBD2
CASSQEGTGQRPQHF TGCGCCAGCAGCCAAGAAGGGACAGGGCAGCGGCCCCAGCATTTT TRBV4-1 . TRBJ1-5 TRBD1
CASSDLRGVNTEAFF TGTGCCAGCAGTGACCTCAGGGGTGTGAACACTGAAGCTTTCTTT TRBV2 . TRBJ1-1 .
CASSGGGRGSNQPQHF TGTGCCAGCAGCGGGGGGGGGAGGGGTAGCAATCAGCCCCAGCATTTT TRBV5-6 . TRBJ1-5 .
CASSGRGGGPQDTQYF TGCGCCAGCAGCGGGAGGGGCGGGGGGCCCCAGGATACGCAGTATTTT TRBV5-1 . TRBJ2-3 TRBD2
CASSSQGGAYNEQFF TGCGCCAGCAGCTCACAGGGGGGGGCCTACAATGAGCAGTTCTTC TRBV5-1 . TRBJ2-1 .
CASRGDSMNTEAFF TGTGCCAGCAGGGGGGACAGTATGAACACTGAAGCTTTCTTT TRBV6-4 . TRBJ1-1 TRBD1
CASSSPGQGSPISPLHF TGTGCCAGCAGCTCGCCGGGACAGGGGTCTCCCATTTCACCCCTCCACTTT TRBV7-2 . TRBJ1-6 TRBD1
CASSRLGSGDTGELFF TGTGCCAGCAGCCGCTTGGGGAGCGGAGACACCGGGGAGCTGTTTTTT TRBV5-6 few TRBJ2-2 .
CASSPTESGDNEQFF TGTGCCAGCAGCCCTACCGAGTCAGGCGACAATGAGCAGTTCTTC TRBV6-4 few TRBJ2-1 .
CASSFNRDEKLFF TGTGCCAGCAGCTTCAACAGGGACGAAAAACTGTTTTTT TRBV11-2 . TRBJ1-4 .
CASRRGGTYEQYF TGTGCCAGCCGCAGGGGTGGGACCTACGAGCAGTACTTC TRBV7-4 . TRBJ2-7 .
CASSVAVPRESYNEQFF TGTGCCAGCAGCGTAGCTGTTCCGCGGGAGTCATACAATGAGCAGTTCTTC TRBV9 . TRBJ2-1 TRBD2
CASSESGASLFGEQFF TGTGCCAGCAGTGAGAGCGGGGCCTCACTATTCGGTGAGCAGTTCTTC TRBV6-1 medium-sized TRBJ2-1 TRBD2
CASSLKDETGLLSYEQYF TGTGCCAGCAGCTTAAAGGATGAGACAGGGCTCCTCTCCTACGAGCAGTACTTT TRBV7-4 once TRBJ2-7 TRBD1
CSVVSDRGYYGYTF TGCAGCGTTGTATCGGACAGGGGATACTATGGCTACACCTTC TRBV29-1 . TRBJ1-2 TRBD1
CSVGGGLLTSVIEQFF TGCAGCGTTGGGGGGGGGTTGTTAACTAGCGTCATTGAGCAGTTCTTC TRBV29-1 . TRBJ2-1 TRBD2
CASALAGSTDTQYF TGTGCCAGCGCCCTAGCGGGGAGCACAGATACGCAGTATTTT TRBV2 . TRBJ2-3 TRBD2
CASSTGQGPTETQYF TGTGCCAGTAGTACTGGACAGGGGCCCACAGAGACCCAGTACTTC TRBV19 . TRBJ2-5 TRBD1
CASSHGQGSGELFF TGTGCCAGCAGCCACGGACAGGGTTCCGGGGAGCTGTTTTTT TRBV6-5 few TRBJ2-2 TRBD1
CASSAGTAHAGRPGELFF TGTGCCAGCAGCGCCGGGACAGCCCACGCTGGTCGTCCCGGGGAGCTGTTTTTT TRBV9 once TRBJ2-2 TRBD1
CASSYHGQGVSSPLHF TGTGCCAGCAGCTATCACGGACAGGGGGTTAGTTCACCCCTCCACTTT TRBV5-6 few TRBJ1-6 TRBD1
CASSQKTGPAGTDTQYF TGTGCCAGCAGCCAAAAGACAGGGCCCGCGGGCACAGATACGCAGTATTTT TRBV11-2 . TRBJ2-3 TRBD1
CAIRTEPSYEQYF TGTGCCATCAGGACAGAACCATCCTACGAGCAGTACTTC TRBV10-3 . TRBJ2-7 .
CASSSLDRLNTEAFF TGCGCCAGCAGCTCCCTCGACAGACTGAACACTGAAGCTTTCTTT TRBV5-1 . TRBJ1-1 .
CASSPPSGSYEQYF TGTGCCAGCTCACCACCCTCGGGATCCTACGAGCAGTACTTC TRBV18 . TRBJ2-7 .
CASRGPYEQYF TGTGCCAGCAGGGGGCCCTACGAGCAGTACTTC TRBV6-5 . TRBJ2-7 .
CASSPRGSGRDSYNEQFF TGTGCCAGCAGCCCGCGGGGGAGCGGGAGGGATTCCTACAATGAGCAGTTCTTC TRBV9 . TRBJ2-1 TRBD2